The source of this T cell receptor (beta chain) is a study of shared clonotypes between healthy human individuals. Study results and caveats: For naive CD4 cells, around 5.1% of clonotypes were shared across a few donors. Compared with memory subsets, naive subsets generally had larger estimated richness.

Comment on this clone: Its cognate antigen is unknown.

Repertoires were generated with immunoSEQ multiplex PCR, while TCRdb's copy carries only in-frame clones and drops some. In the table there are millions of clones, just under 95% of which are singletons. The naive CD8 population came from CD45RO-negative cells selected for CCR7, without terminally differentiated effector memory CD45RA+ cells. CDR1 MDHEN and CDR2 SYDVKM come from the germline V gene. This CDR3 has 15 residues. The V end lost 4 bases, the J end lost 6 bases, and 19 bases lay between the germline ends. The sequence came from a man younger than 35 in good health. The specimen sequenced was naive CD8+ T cells sorted from blood. The J gene is TRBJ2-7, the V gene TRBV28; tentatively, D is TRBD2 (6 bases). CDR3 loop: CASSSQFVAGIEQYF. In nucleotides, the CDR3 is TGTGCCAGCAGTTCGCAGTTCGTGGCGGGAATCGAGCAGTACTTC.